This TCR beta chain was sequenced in a study of pediatric ulcerative colitis. Overall study results and limits: Blood-rectal clonal overlap within each person was significantly higher in ulcerative colitis patients than controls.

Only in-frame clones appear in the TCRdb table, and some are missing; sequencing was by immunoSEQ multiplex PCR. Of roughly 37,000 clones listed, around 78% are singletons. A remark on this clone: Its specificity is unknown.

The CDR3 runs to 14 residues. The germline CDR1 and CDR2 sequences are SGHVS and FNYEAQ. With V trimmed by 5 bases and J by 8 bases, 7 bases remained unmatched. This chain connects TRBV7-6 to TRBJ2-1, with 9 positions matching TRBD1. The sample comprised blood. This clonotype was sampled from a girl between 5 and 17 years old with moderate ulcerative colitis. The CDR3 DNA follows: TGTGCCAGCAGCCCGGGACAGGGCTTTGATGAGCAGTTCTTC. It is translated as CASSPGQGFDEQFF.